The sequence of this T cell receptor beta chain was determined in a study of blood T cell repertoires in COVID-19. Overall study context: Italy, Spain and the United States were the sources of the convalescent and acute COVID-19 samples. T cells, B-cell-depleted T cells, or PBMCs provided the cDNA or gDNA that served as material.

Patients of the Seattle cohort, enrolled during active infection, were followed longitudinally. Per the original data handling: Using reference gene primer amplification, nucleated cell counts were estimated. The protocol was immunoSEQ multiplex PCR, while the TCRdb copy is restricted to in-frame clones and leaves out a portion. That table gives V, J and clone size, and the DNA gave D and trimming. The table has 150,000 to 190,000 clones, 70% to 90% seen once; the top ten hold 7.5% to 8.5%. The CDR3 contains 15 residues. The germline V gene encodes CDR1 SNHLY and CDR2 FYNNEI. V lost 2 bases to trimming and J lost 8 bases, with 16 bases between them.

The TCR originated in a woman between 55 and 75 years old with COVID-19, enrolled during active disease. The chain has TRBV2 and TRBJ2-1, with D tentatively TRBD1 (7 bases). The sequenced sample was peripheral blood. The DNA for the CDR3 is TGTGCCAGCAGTGAATTGCCAGGGGGGTTTGATGAGCAGTTCTTC. It codes for CASSELPGGFDEQFF.